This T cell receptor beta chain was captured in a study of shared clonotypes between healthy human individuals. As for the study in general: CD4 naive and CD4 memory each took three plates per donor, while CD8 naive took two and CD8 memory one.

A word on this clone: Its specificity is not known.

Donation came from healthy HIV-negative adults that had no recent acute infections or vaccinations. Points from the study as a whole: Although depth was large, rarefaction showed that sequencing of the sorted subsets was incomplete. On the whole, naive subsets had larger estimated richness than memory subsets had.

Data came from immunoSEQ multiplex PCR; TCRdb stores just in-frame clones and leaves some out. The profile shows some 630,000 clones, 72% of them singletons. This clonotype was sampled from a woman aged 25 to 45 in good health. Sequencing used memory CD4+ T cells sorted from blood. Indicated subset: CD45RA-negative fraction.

The CDR3 nucleotides are TGTGCCAGCAGCCCAGCTGTCGGGGGTAGCACTGAAGCTTTCTTT. As protein: CASSPAVGGSTEAFF. V and J are TRBV14 and TRBJ1-1; tentative D call: TRBD1 (5 bases). This CDR3 spans 15 amino acids. CDR1 is SGHDN, CDR2 FVKESK, per germline. Trimming removed 4 bases at V and 4 bases at J, with 16 bases between.